The text below deals with one TCR beta chain. Its antigen is unidentified. TCRbeta library preparation incorporated unique molecular identifiers. TCRdb ran MiXCR on the PCR reads and lists one entry per CDR3 protein. The data hold a few hundred thousand distinct CDR3 sequences, with about a quarter observed a single time. The sample originates from a study of T-cell reconstitution after alpha-beta-depleted transplantation in children. Points from the study as a whole: High day-60 TCRbeta diversity in some patients came from surviving recipient T cells and thymic progenitors. One year post-transplant, T-cell counts and diversity were largely derived from T cells produced anew. Reportedly, roughly two months post-transplant, alpha-beta T cells arose from several hundred expanded graft clones.

J lost 5 bases, V lost 4 bases, and 4 bases had no gene match. Germline V gives CDR1 SEHNR, CDR2 FQNEAQ (reference sequence). CDR3 length equals 15 residues. The receptor was derived from a boy younger than two with Wiskott-Aldrich syndrome, due to receive a stem cell transplant. The chain joins TRBV7-9 to TRBJ2-1; 11 nucleotides line up with TRBD1. This specimen was PBMCs, taken before TCRalphabeta/CD19-depleted stem cell transplant. The CDR3 bases are TGTGCCAGCAGCTCACGGGACAGGGGGAACAATGAGCAGTTCTTC. It yields the protein CASSSRDRGNNEQFF.